This paragraph covers one TCR beta chain sequence. Its cognate antigen is unknown. The junction departs from germline at one end; a sequencing error may be responsible. Germline-derived CDR1 and CDR2 are MGHRA and YSYEKL. This CDR3 region has 12 residues. The record originates from a study of post-analysis software for immune sequencing data. Study-level information: There were relapsing-remitting, secondary progressive and progressive-relapsing multiple sclerosis among the disease courses included.

The TCR beta cDNA libraries carried unique molecular identifiers. Input amounts of roughly 0.85 to 11 million T cells were used. These gave around 500,000 cDNA molecules, so each molecule approximated one T cell. TCRdb used MiXCR to reprocess the PCR reads, holding one entry per CDR3 protein. The sample includes 650,000 to 900,000 distinct CDR3 sequences, around 46% of them seen just once. Notes on the study in general: Included in a set of about five TRBV segments more frequent in patients than controls were TRBV5-6, TRBV5-1 and TRBV20-1. Relative to controls, patients with multiple sclerosis showed significantly lower normalized Chao1 diversity. By F measure, strong co-clustering occurred among samples prepared in the same batch.

The rearrangement joins TRBV4-1 to TRBJ2-1; D ambiguous. This receptor was taken from a girl aged 10-17 years with multiple sclerosis. The material sequenced was blood. The CDR3 reads CASSQENNEQFF. DNA of the CDR3: TGTGCCAGCAGCCAGGAAAACAATGAGCAGTTCTTC.